This TCR beta chain was sequenced in a study of CD8 T cells in Susac syndrome. In this sample, this clonotype turned up a few times. Germline loops: CDR1 SGHTA, CDR2 FQGTGA. The V end lost 6 bases, the J end lost 1 base, and 9 bases lay between the germline ends. This CDR3 is built from 13 residues. An amount of RNA that ranged from about 0.45 to 1 ug was reverse transcribed with random hexamers. Amplification of TCR beta CDR3 by immunoSEQ multiplex PCR spanned 54 Vbeta and 13 Jbeta. Each CDR3 protein gets one entry after TCRdb re-called the immunoSEQ multiplex PCR reads with MiXCR. The sample yields 100,000 to 150,000 distinct CDR3 sequences, around 85% seen once. CD8+ and CD4+ T cells taken from blood had their TCR beta sequenced. The multiple sclerosis control group consisted of treatment-naive patients whose relapsing-remitting disease, which was either stable or active, fulfilled revised McDonald criteria. TEMRA cells were FACS-enriched, and CD8+ and CD4+ T cells were isolated negatively.

The receptor was derived from a human donor with multiple sclerosis. The gene calls are TRBV7-3 and TRBJ1-1; no firm D call. Sequencing was performed on CD8+ T cells from PBMCs. The CDR3 DNA follows: TGTGCCAGCAGTGATTTTGGGAACACTGAAGCTTTCTTT. This codes for CASSDFGNTEAFF.